The rows below give T cell receptor beta chains drawn from one sample of a study of Ad26.COV2.S vaccination and SARS-CoV-2 variants. Using immunoSEQ multiplex PCR, the repertoire was profiled, and TCRdb retains in-frame clones only, with some absent. The table has some 250,000 clones, roughly 90% seen once. The material was peripheral blood, obtained in a trial of Ad26.COV2.S vaccine versus placebo. The receptors stem from a person aged 18-65 years who received the Ad26.COV2.S COVID-19 vaccine or a placebo. The CDR3 runs from the conserved cysteine through the conserved F or W. Each record gives: V gene, clone size, J gene, D gene, CDR3 DNA, CDR3 protein. A D gene is named only where the DNA matches it firmly. Size is omitted from some rows. Given values are once, few, many or a class for expanded clones.

TRBV18	.	TRBJ2-5	.	TGTGCCAGCTCACCACGGTACAGCGAGGAGACCCAGTACTTC	CASSPRYSEETQYF
TRBV5-8	.	TRBJ2-1	.	TGTGCCAGCAGCTTGGGGGCTGGACAACACAATGAGCAGTTCTTC	CASSLGAGQHNEQFF
TRBV7-9	.	TRBJ2-3	TRBD2	TGTGCCAGCAGCTTAGGGGCCGGGACTACCTACACAGATACGCAGTATTTT	CASSLGAGTTYTDTQYF
TRBV11-2	few	TRBJ2-2	.	TGTGCCAGCAGCTCCCTCATCCGGGGCCTCACCGGGGAGCTGTTTTTT	CASSSLIRGLTGELFF
TRBV30	.	TRBJ2-6	TRBD1	TGTGCCTGTCGACAGGGGGCGCGCTGGGCCAACGTCCTGACTTTC	CACRQGARWANVLTF
TRBV27	.	TRBJ1-2	TRBD1	TGTGCCAGCAGTTCCCGGGACAGCTCTAACTATGGCTACACCTTC	CASSSRDSSNYGYTF
TRBV18	.	TRBJ2-3	TRBD1	TGTGCCAGCTCGCCCGGGACAGGAGAACGCGCTACGCAGTATTTT	CASSPGTGERATQYF
TRBV5-4	.	TRBJ2-7	.	TGTGCCAGCAGCTTGCACGGGGAGGCCTACGAGCAGTACTTC	CASSLHGEAYEQYF
TRBV7-2	.	TRBJ2-1	.	TGTGCCAGCAGCAGTCGGGCGGGTAGTGAGCAGTTCTTC	CASSSRAGSEQFF
TRBV7-2	.	TRBJ1-5	.	TGTGCCAGCAGCCCAGACGGGAACAATCAGCCCCAGCATTTT	CASSPDGNNQPQHF
TRBV28	.	TRBJ2-1	TRBD2	TGTGCCAGCAGTTGTCCACCAGCCTCGGATACGCGGGGGAATGAGCAGTTCTTC	CASSCPPASDTRGNEQFF
TRBV3-1/TRBV3-2	once	TRBJ2-1	TRBD2	TGTGCCAGCAGCCAACAGCGGGGGTACAATGAGCAGTTCTTC	CASSQQRGYNEQFF
TRBV7-8	.	TRBJ2-1	.	TGTGCCAGCAGCTCCGTTGACAGACACAATGAGCCGTTCTTC	CASSSVDRHNEPFF
TRBV4-1	.	TRBJ2-7	.	TGCGCCAGCAGCCAAGAAAGATTGGGGGGCAGCTCCTACGAGCAGTACTTC	CASSQERLGGSSYEQYF
TRBV18	.	TRBJ2-7	TRBD1	TGTGCCAGCTCACCCGACAGGGGCTCCTACGAGCAGTACTTC	CASSPDRGSYEQYF
TRBV6-5	few	TRBJ1-2	.	TGTGCCAGCAGTATAGGGGATTCGGGGTATGGCTACACCTTC	CASSIGDSGYGYTF
TRBV5-1	.	TRBJ2-3	.	TGCGCCAGCAGCTTTCAGGGGGGCTCAGATACGCAGTATTTT	CASSFQGGSDTQYF
TRBV7-8	.	TRBJ2-3	.	TGTGCCAGCAGCCCCCTCGGGGGCCCCCCGGGGGATACGCAGTATTTT	CASSPLGGPPGDTQYF
TRBV3-1/TRBV3-2	.	TRBJ2-1	.	TGTGCCAGCAGCCAAGAGAGCATCCATGAGCAGTTCTTC	CASSQESIHEQFF
TRBV19	.	TRBJ1-2	TRBD1	TGTGCCAGTATTCCGGGACAGGGGGACTATGGCTACACCTTC	CASIPGQGDYGYTF
TRBV6-1	.	TRBJ1-4	.	TGTGCCAGCAGGGAAGGGGCAGCGCTGCTTAATGAAAAACTGTTTTTT	CASREGAALLNEKLFF
TRBV3-1/TRBV3-2	.	TRBJ2-3	TRBD2	TGTGCCAGCAGCCAAGATATCTCGGGACTAGCGGGGGGCACAGATACGCAGTATTTT	CASSQDISGLAGGTDTQYF
TRBV5-3	.	TRBJ2-1	TRBD2	TGTGCCAGAAGCCCGGGACTAGCTGAACACAATGAGCAGTTCTTC	CARSPGLAEHNEQFF
TRBV9	.	TRBJ2-1	.	TGTGCCAGCAGCGTTGACTGGACTATTAACAATGAGCAGTTCTTC	CASSVDWTINNEQFF
TRBV3-1/TRBV3-2	.	TRBJ1-3	TRBD1	TGTGCCAGCAGCCAAGATCAACAGGGGGTTAAAGGAAACACCATATATTTT	CASSQDQQGVKGNTIYF
TRBV27	.	TRBJ2-2	.	TGTGCCAGCAGTCCCCGAGACAGGGAGGTTAGAACCAGTTTGTCCGGGGAGCTGTTTTTT	CASSPRDREVRTSLSGELFF
TRBV9	.	TRBJ1-4	.	TGTGCCAGCAGCGTAGGGGGAGCAACTAATGAAAAACTGTTTTTT	CASSVGGATNEKLFF
TRBV18	.	TRBJ2-1	TRBD2	TGTGCCAGCTCACCCTCCCTAGCGGGCAGCTCCTACAATGAGCAGTTCTTC	CASSPSLAGSSYNEQFF
TRBV27	once	TRBJ2-7	.	TGTGCCAGCGGCCTCCAGGGTATCTCCTACGAGCAGTACTTC	CASGLQGISYEQYF
TRBV6-5	.	TRBJ1-2	.	TGTGCCAGCAGCTGGGGGGGGAGCTACACCTTC	CASSWGGSYTF
TRBV19	.	TRBJ1-1	.	TGTGCCAGTAGAGGGGGAGGGTTCGCTGAAGCTTTCTTT	CASRGGGFAEAFF
TRBV7-2	.	TRBJ2-3	TRBD2	TGTGCCAGCAGCTTATTTGCGGGAGCAGGTCCAGATACGCAGTATTTT	CASSLFAGAGPDTQYF
TRBV7-2	.	TRBJ1-1	.	TGTGCCAGCAGCCCCCGGGAGGGGAACACTGAAGCTTTCTTT	CASSPREGNTEAFF
TRBV28	.	TRBJ2-7	.	TGTGCCAGCAGTTATCCCCCCCCCTTCGGTAGGAGTATCTTCAACGAGCAGTACTTC	CASSYPPPFGRSIFNEQYF
TRBV27	once	TRBJ2-7	.	TGTGCCAGCAGTTATATCGGGACCCTAAACGACGAGCAGTACTTC	CASSYIGTLNDEQYF
TRBV18	.	TRBJ2-1	TRBD2	TGTGCCAGCTCACCAGGACTAGCGGGGCAGAATGAGCAGTTCTTC	CASSPGLAGQNEQFF
TRBV24-1	.	TRBJ2-2	TRBD1	TGTGCCACCAGTGATTCCCGGACAGGGGCAAACACCGGGGAGCTGTTTTTT	CATSDSRTGANTGELFF
TRBV18	.	TRBJ2-5	TRBD2	TGTGCCAGCTCACCACAACAGCGGGAGGGCCGAGAGACCCAGTACTTC	CASSPQQREGRETQYF
TRBV24-1	.	TRBJ2-2	TRBD2	TGTGCCACCAGTGACTCTGGACTAGCGGGAGGGTATGGGGAGCTGTTTTTT	CATSDSGLAGGYGELFF
TRBV3-1/TRBV3-2	.	TRBJ1-2	.	TGTGCCAGCAGCCAAGATGGTTGGGGCAAGGTTCTCTATGGCTACACCTTC	CASSQDGWGKVLYGYTF
TRBV11-3	.	TRBJ2-3	.	TGTGCCAGCAGCTTTGGATGGGGGGGCGTAGATACGCAGTATTTT	CASSFGWGGVDTQYF
TRBV7-9	.	TRBJ1-1	.	TGTGCCAGCAGCTTAGATTTCGCTGAAGCTTTCTTT	CASSLDFAEAFF
TRBV6-2/TRBV6-3	.	TRBJ2-5	TRBD2	TGTGCCAGCAGTTATGGTGGCGGGAGGAGGGTAGAGACCCAGTACTTC	CASSYGGGRRVETQYF
TRBV19	.	TRBJ2-7	.	TGTGCCAGTGGAACCGCTGACGGATTCTACGAGCAGTACTTC	CASGTADGFYEQYF
TRBV6-2/TRBV6-3	few	TRBJ1-1	.	TGTGCCAGCAGTAGGAGTAACACTGAAGCTTTCTTT	CASSRSNTEAFF
TRBV25-1	.	TRBJ2-3	.	TGTGCCAGCAGTGACCCCGCCAGGGGCACAGATACGCAGTATTTT	CASSDPARGTDTQYF
TRBV21-1	.	TRBJ1-2	.	.	CASSKSKVGQGARGYTF
TRBV30	.	TRBJ1-2	.	TGTGCCTGGAGTGTAAGGATCTCGAACTATGGCTACACCTTC	CAWSVRISNYGYTF
TRBV28	.	TRBJ2-3	.	TGTGCCAGCAGTCCGAATTCCCGACTGGGTCCTAGCACAGATACGCAGTATTTT	CASSPNSRLGPSTDTQYF
TRBV5-1	once	TRBJ2-5	.	TGCGCCAGCAGCCCGCTCGGTTCAGGAGGCGGAGAGACCCAGTACTTC	CASSPLGSGGGETQYF
TRBV3-1/TRBV3-2	once	TRBJ2-6	TRBD1	TGTGCCAGCAGCGGACGGACAGGGGGCGTTGGGGCCAACGTCCTGACTTTC	CASSGRTGGVGANVLTF
TRBV10-3	.	TRBJ1-4	TRBD1	TGTGCCATCAGTCCAGGGGGCAGTAATGAAAAACTGTTTTTT	CAISPGGSNEKLFF
TRBV6-2/TRBV6-3	.	TRBJ2-7	TRBD1	TGTGCCAGCAGCGGGCCTACAGGGGGGTCTTTGTACGAGCAGTACTTC	CASSGPTGGSLYEQYF
TRBV13	.	TRBJ2-2	TRBD2	TGTGCCAGCAGCTTCCGATTCGCGGGGGGGCCGATCGGGGAGCTGTTTTTT	CASSFRFAGGPIGELFF
TRBV7-9	.	TRBJ1-2	.	TGTGCCAGCAGCCCTAGGAGAGGGTTGGACTATGGCTACACCTTC	CASSPRRGLDYGYTF